Listed below are T cell receptor beta chains from one sample, sequenced in a study of T-cell memory formation after mild COVID-19. TCRdb analysed the 5' RACE reads with MiXCR anew, one entry per CDR3 protein. This table has approximately 570,000 distinct CDR3 sequences, more than 15% appearing once. The specimen sequenced was PBMCs or a T cell subset sorted from them (not recorded which). These receptors were obtained from an adult woman who had mild COVID-19 (a few samples of this study predate the infection). Cell type and time point are not known. Each CDR3 is given with its conserved first and last residue. A D gene is named only where the DNA matches it firmly. Clone size, where shown, is once, few, many, or a class for clones that have expanded.

d_gene | j_gene | v_gene | abundance | CDR3nt | CDR3aa
TRBD2 | TRBJ2-2 | TRBV19 | few | TGTGCCAGTACCGGACCGGGGACTAGTGTAGCCGGGGAGCTGTTTTTT | CASTGPGTSVAGELFF
NA | TRBJ1-1 | TRBV4-1 | few | TGCGCCAGCAGCCAAGGGGGCGGGGGCACTGAAGCTTTCTTT | CASSQGGGGTEAFF
TRBD2 | TRBJ2-3 | TRBV28 | NA | TGTGCCAGCAGTCCTAGCGGGAGGGGCGGGAATACGCAGTATTTT | CASSPSGRGGNTQYF
TRBD2 | TRBJ2-7 | TRBV4-1 | NA | TGCGCCAGCAGCCAAGACCAGGAGCGGGGATACGAGCAGTACTTC | CASSQDQERGYEQYF
TRBD2 | TRBJ2-2 | TRBV18 | NA | TGTGCCAGCTCACCGCTTGGGACTACTAACACCGGGGAGCTGTTTTTT | CASSPLGTTNTGELFF
NA | TRBJ2-5 | TRBV5-1 | many | TGCGCCAGCAGCTTGGATCCCCGCCGGGGGGAGACCCAGTACTTC | CASSLDPRRGETQYF
TRBD2 | TRBJ2-1 | TRBV4-3 | few | TGCGCCAGCAGCCAAGATCGAAGCGGGAGTTCCTACAATGAGCAGTTCTTC | CASSQDRSGSSYNEQFF
NA | TRBJ2-5 | TRBV4-3 | NA | TGCGCCAGCAGCGAAAAGGAGGGTGGGACCCCGTACTTC | CASSEKEGGTPYF
NA | TRBJ2-1 | TRBV2 | NA | TGTGCCAGCAGCACGGGACTTTACAATGAGCAGTTCTTC | CASSTGLYNEQFF
NA | TRBJ1-1 | TRBV27 | few | TGTGCCAGCAGTTTAGTATACGGAGACACTGAAGCTTTCTTT | CASSLVYGDTEAFF
NA | TRBJ2-7 | TRBV7-9 | NA | TGTGCCAGCAGCCCCTCGCAGGGTCAAGAGCAGTACTTC | CASSPSQGQEQYF
TRBD1 | TRBJ2-2 | TRBV27 | few | TGTGCCAGCAGTTTTAACAGGGGCCGGAACACCGGGGAGCTGTTTTTT | CASSFNRGRNTGELFF
TRBD1 | TRBJ1-2 | TRBV4-1 | NA | TGCGCCAGCAGCCAAGGCCGTTTGGGACAGGTGCACAATGCGGGCTACACCTTC | CASSQGRLGQVHNAGYTF
NA | TRBJ1-1 | TRBV7-9 | NA | TGTGCCAGCAGCTCAGTCTCTGGGGCTGAAGCTTTCTTT | CASSSVSGAEAFF
NA | TRBJ2-3 | TRBV12-3/TRBV12-4 | NA | TGTGCCAGCAGTTTTGCGCACGGGGCCTCGGGCACAGATACGCAGTATTTT | CASSFAHGASGTDTQYF
NA | TRBJ2-1 | TRBV29-1 | few | TGCAGCGTTGACCTTTGGGACCCAGCCTACAATGAGCAGTTCTTC | CSVDLWDPAYNEQFF
NA | TRBJ2-1 | TRBV7-8 | NA | TGTGCCAGCAGTTCCCAGCGGAGCTCCTACAATGAGCAGTTCTTC | CASSSQRSSYNEQFF
TRBD1 | TRBJ2-1 | TRBV19 | NA | TGTGCCAGTAGGGGGACAGAAGGGAGCGATGAGCAGTTCTTC | CASRGTEGSDEQFF
NA | TRBJ2-3 | TRBV7-3 | few | TGTGCCAGCAGCGTGGAACAGGGAGATACGCAGTATTTT | CASSVEQGDTQYF
NA | TRBJ2-7 | TRBV4-2 | NA | TGTGCCAGCAGCCACCTCTCCCTCGGGTCGGGCTCCTACGAGCAGTACTTC | CASSHLSLGSGSYEQYF
NA | TRBJ2-1 | TRBV29-1 | many | TGCAGCGTTAAGGAGGAAGAGCAGTTCTTC | CSVKEEEQFF
NA | TRBJ2-3 | TRBV20-1 | NA | TGCAGTGCTAATCTCCGACCCGCAGATACGCAGTATTTT | CSANLRPADTQYF
TRBD2 | TRBJ2-7 | TRBV27 | NA | TGTGCCAGCAGTTCCAGGACTAGCGGGATGTACGAGCAGTACTTC | CASSSRTSGMYEQYF
NA | TRBJ2-2 | TRBV9 | NA | TGTGCCAGCAGCCCGCTAGTTCTTGCCGCCACCGGGGAGCTGTTTTTT | CASSPLVLAATGELFF
NA | TRBJ1-1 | TRBV5-1 | few | TGCGCCAGCAGCTTCACAGGGCGGAACACTGAAGCTTTCTTT | CASSFTGRNTEAFF
TRBD1 | TRBJ2-7 | TRBV14 | few | TGTGCCAGCAGCCAAGAGTTCGCAGGGGGACCCCGCGGAGGCTACGAGCAGTACTTC | CASSQEFAGGPRGGYEQYF
TRBD1 | TRBJ2-7 | TRBV5-4 | few | TGTGCCAGCAGCCCAGAAGGACAGGGTCCCTACGAGCAGTACTTC | CASSPEGQGPYEQYF
NA | TRBJ2-7 | TRBV5-1 | few | TGCGCCAGCAGCTTGCCCGACGCCTACTACGAGCAGTACTTC | CASSLPDAYYEQYF
NA | TRBJ2-1 | TRBV5-4 | NA | TGTGCCAGCAGCCGAGGGGACTTCTACAATGAGCAGTTCTTC | CASSRGDFYNEQFF
NA | TRBJ2-7 | TRBV27 | NA | TGTGCCAGCAATCCGCTAGCGCCTAGCTCCTACGAGCAGTACTTC | CASNPLAPSSYEQYF
NA | TRBJ2-7 | TRBV4-3 | few | TGCGCCAGCAGCAGGTCTCTTGGAGGGGACGCCTACGAGCAGTACTTC | CASSRSLGGDAYEQYF
TRBD1 | TRBJ1-1 | TRBV24-1 | few | TGTGCCACCGAAGCCTCCGGGACAGGGAGAACTGAAGCTTTCTTT | CATEASGTGRTEAFF
NA | TRBJ1-2 | TRBV6-1 | few | TGTGCCAGCAGTGAAGGGCCAGCTGGCTACACCTTC | CASSEGPAGYTF
NA | TRBJ2-2 | TRBV7-2 | NA | TGTGCCAGCAGCTCAGGCGGGCAGGGTAGAGGCTTGGTTGTGTTGGGGGAGCTGTTTTTT | CASSSGGQGRGLVVLGELFF
NA | TRBJ2-1 | TRBV6-1 | few | TGTGCCAGCAGTGAAGTTGAGGGGGGCTCCTACAATGAGCAGTTCTTC | CASSEVEGGSYNEQFF
NA | TRBJ2-2 | TRBV6-5 | few | TGTGCCAGCAGACGCCGGAGGAACACCGGGGAGCTGTTTTTT | CASRRRRNTGELFF
TRBD1 | TRBJ2-1 | TRBV7-9 | few | TGTGCCAGCAGCTCAACCAGGACAGGGGGTATCCTCGATGAGCAGTTCTTC | CASSSTRTGGILDEQFF
NA | TRBJ2-7 | TRBV25-1 | many | TGTGCCAGCAGTGACGGTAGGGTCAGTAGAGACCCACCGCTTCACGAGCAGTACTTC | CASSDGRVSRDPPLHEQYF
NA | TRBJ2-5 | TRBV7-6 | NA | TGTGCCAGCAGCCCATTTAAAGAGACCCAGTACTTC | CASSPFKETQYF
NA | TRBJ1-6 | TRBV9 | many | TGTGCCAGCAGCCCCGCCGGCGGGGGCAATTCACCCCTCCACTTT | CASSPAGGGNSPLHF
TRBD1 | TRBJ1-1 | TRBV18 | few | TGTGCCAGCTCACCACCGGGACAGGGAAGGACTGAAGCTTTCTTT | CASSPPGQGRTEAFF
TRBD2 | TRBJ2-5 | TRBV7-9 | NA | TGTGCCAGCAGCTCCCCGGGACTAGCCTACGGGTACCAAGAGACCCAGTACTTC | CASSSPGLAYGYQETQYF
NA | TRBJ1-2 | TRBV12-3/TRBV12-4 | NA | TGTGCCAGCAGTTTAGCTGGGGCAGGGGCGCAGAAGGATGGCTACACCTTC | CASSLAGAGAQKDGYTF
NA | TRBJ2-3 | TRBV14 | NA | TGTGCCAGCAGCCAAGTCCCGGTGGTCCGTGGGTACCGGGGCTACACAGATACGCAGTATTTT | CASSQVPVVRGYRGYTDTQYF
NA | TRBJ1-1 | TRBV19 | NA | TGTGCCAGCTTACCCAACTCGCGGAACACTGAAGCTTTCTTT | CASLPNSRNTEAFF
NA | TRBJ2-7 | TRBV5-8 | few | TGTGCCAGCAGCCCGATCGATTCGACGGGGAGACGCGAGCAGTACTTC | CASSPIDSTGRREQYF
NA | TRBJ2-6 | TRBV6-2/TRBV6-3 | few | TGTGCCAGCGCCTCTGGGACCTCTGGGGCCAACGTCCTGACTTTC | CASASGTSGANVLTF
NA | TRBJ1-1 | TRBV11-3 | NA | TGTGCCAGCGGTGAGGTGATCCCGTCCACTGAAGCTTTCTTT | CASGEVIPSTEAFF
NA | TRBJ1-3 | TRBV20-1 | NA | TGCAGTGCTAGAGATCTTGCGGGGAATGGAAACACCATATATTTT | CSARDLAGNGNTIYF
TRBD1 | TRBJ1-2 | TRBV2 | NA | TGTGCCAGCAGTGAACCGGACAGGGCGGCCTATGGCTACACCTTC | CASSEPDRAAYGYTF